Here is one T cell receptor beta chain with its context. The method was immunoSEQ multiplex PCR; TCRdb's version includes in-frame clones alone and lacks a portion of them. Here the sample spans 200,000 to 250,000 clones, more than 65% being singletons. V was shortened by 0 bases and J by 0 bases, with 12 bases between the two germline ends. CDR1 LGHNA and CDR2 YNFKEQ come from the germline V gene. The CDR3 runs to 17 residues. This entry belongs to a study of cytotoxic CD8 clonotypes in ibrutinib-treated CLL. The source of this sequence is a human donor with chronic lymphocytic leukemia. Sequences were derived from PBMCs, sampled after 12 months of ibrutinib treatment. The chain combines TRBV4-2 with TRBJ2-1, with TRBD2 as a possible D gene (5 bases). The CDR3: CASSQEGLASSYNEQFF. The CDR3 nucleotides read TGTGCCAGCAGCCAAGAAGGTCTAGCTAGCTCCTACAATGAGCAGTTCTTC.